This TCR delta chain was identified in a study of delta chains in infants with herpesvirus infections (dated 2023 in TCRdb). Describing the broader study: From birth, the study prospectively followed a Ugandan infant birth cohort to characterize gammadelta T cell responses to primary cytomegalovirus (CMV) infection. A public fetal Vdelta1/Vgamma8 gammadelta TCR clonotype was searched for in infants infected with CMV after birth. Previously published Belgian fetal and cord blood gammadelta TCR data were included only for comparison and were not generated in this cohort. gammadelta TCRs were sequenced from PBMC of 18 CMV-infected infants (one congenitally infected) and several CMV-uninfected infants with enough sample available. Blood samples from the infants were grouped into approximate ages of 1.5, 4, 8 and 12 months. Findings and caveats that apply to the study as a whole: In CMV-uninfected infants, the public clonotype might still be present but below the detection limit. Detection of the public clonotype was limited to the first time point after infection, and the public clonotype was not found in uninfected infants or in infants infected after 120 days. The authors noted a small sample size and no race- or environment-matched controls, since nearly all Ugandans acquire CMV before adulthood. Public-clonotype frequency among Vdelta1 cells appeared to be inversely correlated with age at infection and was observed to decay rapidly, seemingly without persisting beyond around 2 months. The public Vdelta1 clonotype was detected in 4 of 18 CMV-infected infants, namely three infected postnatally before 120 days of age and the congenitally infected infant.

Pregnant women receiving prenatal care in Kampala, Uganda, were recruited, and the infants of these women were enrolled, with documentation of maternal HIV status required. Home visits to families took place weekly, and collection of infant clinical information, oral swabs and peripheral blood began at 6 weeks of age and was repeated every 4 months after that. After blood was collected in heparin tubes, PBMC were isolated using Ficoll-Paque density gradient centrifugation and then cryopreserved. Taken from cysteine to phenylalanine, the CDR3 has 21 residues. The CDR3 DNA has 63 bases and is translated from base 1. V and J are trimmed by 0 bases and 3 bases, and the gene matches miss 19 bases of the junction. CDR1 and CDR2, looked up from the germline V gene, are TSWWSYY and QGS. Worth noting for this clone: What this receptor recognizes is not known. Base qualities are not provided; no much larger clone lies one nucleotide away.

Library method: RT-PCR. To generate TCR cDNA, RNA from PBMC was reverse transcribed using SuperScript II together with primers specific for the gamma chain and the delta chain. Purification of cDNA was performed with AMPure XP beads, after which the cDNA was amplified and indexed with Illumina adapters by means of the Nextera XT Index Kit. Sequencing of the gammadelta TCR libraries was done on an Illumina MiSeq using a V2 300-cycle kit. Regarding the original processing steps: Using MiXCR v2.1.12, CDR3 sequences were assembled, and reads were mapped onto D, J and V genes obtained from GenBank. VDJtools v1.2.1 was used to perform repertoire analyses of the CDR3 clonotypes. TCRdb reanalyzed the public reads with the CATT caller, and identical DNA sequences were merged afterwards. TCRdb's processing, not the authors', yielded these V and J calls. The sample contains around 1,500 delta-chain clones, 28% of them found a single time. Of the sample, approximately 10% falls within the top ten clones.

The receptor was derived from a human donor who was a Ugandan infant, either HIV-exposed or HIV-unexposed (not recorded which). The chain couples TRDV1 to TRDJ1, and 10 junctional nucleotides match TRDD3. Here the sequenced sample was peripheral blood, taken at time point 3 of longitudinal follow-up. The nucleotide sequence is TGTGCTCTTGGGGAACTCATGAGACCTACGTGCTGGGGGATAGCCGCCGATAAACTCATCTTT. This sequence encodes CALGELMRPTCWGIAADKLIF.